This T cell receptor (beta chain) was sequenced in a study of CD8 T cells in ankylosing spondylitis. Study results and caveats: One TCR beta motif, made up of 7 or 8 highly homologous variants, appeared characteristic of ankylosing spondylitis blood.

Quantitative 5'-RACE with molecular barcodes generated TCR beta libraries. From the 5' RACE reads, TCRdb called clonotypes with MiXCR, one entry per CDR3 protein. The repertoire consists of 30,000 to 45,000 distinct CDR3 sequences, with less than 4% occurring once and the leading ten covering approximately 3%. This clonotype was recorded many times. Antigen: not known. Germline CDR1 reads SGDLS; CDR2 reads YYNGEE. The CDR3 consists of 16 residues. Trimming shortened V by 7 bases and J by 1 base, and 19 bases separated the two germline ends. The sequencing sample was made of blood, either unsorted or a sorted T cell fraction (not recorded which). The chain employs TRBV9 and TRBJ2-3; the D gene is possibly TRBD2 (6 bases). This receptor was taken from a male donor with ankylosing spondylitis or in good health (not recorded which). The CDR3 DNA reads TGTGCCAGCGCTCAGGGAGGAGCGACCCGCACAGATACGCAGTATTTT. This sequence encodes CASAQGGATRTDTQYF.